The 11 T cell receptor beta chains given below trace back to one sample, sequenced in a study of blood T cell repertoires in COVID-19. Generated by immunoSEQ multiplex PCR, the TCRdb table keeps only in-frame clones and is missing some. The sample consists of about 13,000 clones, roughly 90% of them appearing once. Material: peripheral blood. All receptors come from a man aged 80 or over with acute or convalescent COVID-19.

The rearrangement joins TRBV5-1 to TRBJ1-5; unclear D gene. This CDR3 has 14 amino acids. Germline V CDR1 and CDR2: SGHRS, YFSETQ. Between the trimmed V and J ends, which lost 3 bases and 7 bases, there was a span of 14 bases. The CDR3 reads CASSSVGGSQPQHF. The CDR3, as DNA: TGCGCCAGCAGCTCGGTCGGAGGCTCACAGCCCCAGCATTTT.

This sequence joins TRBV4-1 and TRBJ1-1, with D possibly matching TRBD1 (5 bases). In germline, CDR1 is MGHRA, CDR2 YSYEKL. The CDR3 has 17 amino acids. With 3 bases removed from V and 4 bases from J, the gap between germline ends came to 21 bases. The CDR3 sequence: CASSHPGGGWSGTEAFF. CDR3 in DNA: TGCGCCAGCAGCCACCCGGGGGGGGGTTGGAGTGGCACTGAAGCTTTCTTT.

The J gene is TRBJ2-1, the V gene TRBV5-1; D unclear. CDR3 length equals 15 residues. Trimming cost V 0 bases and J 8 bases, with 15 bases left between them. Germline assignment: CDR1 SGHRS and CDR2 YFSETQ. The DNA for the CDR3 is TGCGCCAGCAGCTTGGGTTGGGCCCTAAGCCATGAGCAGTTCTTC. This translates into CASSLGWALSHEQFF.

The chain couples TRBV5-1 to TRBJ2-1; D possibly corresponds to TRBD1 (5 bases). This CDR3 comprises 13 residues. In germline, CDR1 is SGHRS, CDR2 YFSETQ. With 4 bases removed from V and 8 bases from J, the gap between germline ends came to 13 bases. CDR3 sequence: CASSPQQVDEQFF. In nucleotides, the CDR3 is TGCGCCAGCAGCCCACAACAGGTCGATGAGCAGTTCTTC.

This clone showed up just a few times. The rearrangement joins TRBV5-1 to TRBJ2-2; D is possibly TRBD1 (5 bases). V lost 6 bases to trimming and J lost 0 bases, with 9 bases between them. CDR1 and CDR2 (germline): SGHRS, YFSETQ. CDR3 size: 14 residues. CDR3 in amino acids: CASIRVPNTGELFF. CDR3 coding DNA: TGCGCCAGCATCAGGGTGCCGAACACCGGGGAGCTGTTTTTT.

The rearrangement uses TRBV5-1 and TRBJ2-3; 9 bases are shared with TRBD1. The germline gives CDR1 SGHRS, CDR2 YFSETQ. The CDR3 has 14 residues. Trimming took 3 bases from V and 4 from J; bases not matched to a gene: 3. CDR3 DNA sequence: TGCGCCAGCAGCTGGGACAGGGTTTCAGATACGCAGTATTTT. It specifies CASSWDRVSDTQYF.

This rearrangement joins TRBV3-1 (or the pseudogene TRBV3-2) to TRBJ2-7; a weak D match, TRBD1 (5 bases). The CDR3 runs to 12 residues. V lost 4 bases and J 7 bases, leaving 11 bases between the germline ends. Germline V gives CDR1 LGHDT, CDR2 YNNKEL (reference sequence). CDR3 DNA sequence: TGTGCCAGCAGCCCCAGGGTGGGAGAGCAGTACTTC. This sequence encodes CASSPRVGEQYF.

The chain is built from TRBV9 and TRBJ1-1; D may be TRBD1 (6 bases). This CDR3 is 13 amino acids long. V gave up 3 bases and J gave up 6 bases, with 12 bases separating them. Germline CDR1 reads SGDLS; CDR2 reads YYNGEE. CDR3 DNA: TGTGCCAGCAGCGCCGATGAGGGGGCTGAAGCTTTCTTT. Translating gives CASSADEGAEAFF. The full variable domain, its missing parts supplied by reference TRBV9 and TRBJ1-1, is DSGVTQTPKHLITATGQRVTLRCSPRSGDLSVYWYQQSLDQGLQFLIQYYNGEERAKGNILERFSAQQFPDLHSELNLSSLELGDSALYFCASSADEGAEAFFGQGTRLTVV.

This chain links TRBV19 with TRBJ2-3; TRBD2 matches 8 bases. In germline, CDR1 is LNHDA, CDR2 SQIVND (reference sequence). CDR3 length equals 16 residues. Trimming took 1 base from V and 0 from J; bases not matched to a gene: 3. The CDR3 coding sequence is TGTGCCAGTAGTATAGGACTAGCGCCTAGCACAGATACGCAGTATTTT. This encodes CASSIGLAPSTDTQYF.

This chain connects TRBV5-4 to TRBJ2-5; possible D gene TRBD2, 5 bases. This CDR3 region has 16 residues. Germline loops: CDR1 SGHNT, CDR2 YYREEE (reference sequence). Trimming took off 4 bases at V and 5 bases at J, with 21 bases between the two ends. The CDR3 sequence: CASSPRGLRAGETQYF. The CDR3 nucleotides are TGTGCCAGCAGCCCCCGAGGGCTACGGGCGGGCGAGACCCAGTACTTC.

The chain recombines TRBV14 with TRBJ2-3; the D gene is possibly TRBD1 (6 bases). The germline gives CDR1 SGHDN, CDR2 FVKESK. With 9 bases removed from V and 0 bases from J, the gap between germline ends came to 13 bases. The CDR3 length is 14 residues. CDR3 nucleotide sequence: TGTGCCAGTCGCCTAGGGGGAAGCACAGATACGCAGTATTTT. It codes for CASRLGGSTDTQYF.